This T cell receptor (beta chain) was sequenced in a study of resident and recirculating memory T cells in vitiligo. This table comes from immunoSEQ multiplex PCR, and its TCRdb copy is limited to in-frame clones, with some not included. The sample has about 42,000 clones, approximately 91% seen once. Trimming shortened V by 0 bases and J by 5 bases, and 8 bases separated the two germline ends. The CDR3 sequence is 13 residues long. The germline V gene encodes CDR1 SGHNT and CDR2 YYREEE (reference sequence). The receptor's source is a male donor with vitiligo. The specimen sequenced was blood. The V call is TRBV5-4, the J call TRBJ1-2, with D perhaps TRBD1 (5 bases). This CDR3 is CASSLGGGYGYTF. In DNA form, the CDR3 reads TGTGCCAGCAGCTTGGGCGGGGGATATGGCTACACCTTC.